The rows below give T cell receptor beta chains drawn from one sample of a study of CD8 T cells in Susac syndrome. In TCRdb, the immunoSEQ multiplex PCR reads were re-called with MiXCR into one record per CDR3 protein. The sample carries under 200,000 distinct CDR3 sequences, about 93% recorded once. Sequenced sample: CD4+ T cells from PBMCs. These receptors all come from a human donor in good health. Each CDR3 is given with its conserved first and last residue. D genes are given only for firm matches. Part of the rows lack a size; the others show once, few, many or a class for expanded clones.

abundance,v_gene,j_gene,d_gene,CDR3nt,CDR3aa
once,TRBV5-1,TRBJ2-3,NA,TGCGCCAGCAGCTTTATTCAAGAAGATACGCAGTATTTT,CASSFIQEDTQYF
NA,TRBV20-1,TRBJ2-1,TRBD2,TGCAGTGGACCCGAAGGACTAGCGGATAATGAGCAGTTCTTC,CSGPEGLADNEQFF
NA,TRBV19,TRBJ1-2,NA,TGTGCCAGTAGTCCCCGGTTAAGGGGCGTCTACACCTTC,CASSPRLRGVYTF
once,TRBV30,TRBJ2-1,NA,TGTGCCTGGAGTGTATTTGGTAGCCTCAGCTCCTACAATGAGCAGTTCTTC,CAWSVFGSLSSYNEQFF
NA,TRBV5-1,TRBJ2-7,TRBD2,TGCGCCAGCAGCTTGCCAACTAGCGGGGGTCTCACGACGTACGAGCAGTACTTC,CASSLPTSGGLTTYEQYF
NA,TRBV9,TRBJ2-1,NA,TGTGCCAGCAGCATTTCAGGGGATAAGGACAATGAGCAGTTCTTC,CASSISGDKDNEQFF
NA,TRBV6-5,TRBJ1-2,NA,TGTGCCAGCAGTTACTCGAGTATAAGAGGACAGACCTATGGCTACACCTTC,CASSYSSIRGQTYGYTF
NA,TRBV30,TRBJ1-6,NA,TGTGCCTGGAGCGTTAACCGGGTTAATAATTCACCCCTCCACTTT,CAWSVNRVNNSPLHF
NA,TRBV19,TRBJ2-5,NA,TGTGCCAGCGCTGACAGAGCCCGGGAGACCCAGTACTTC,CASADRARETQYF
few,TRBV3-1,TRBJ2-7,NA,TGTGCCAGCAGCCACGTCTTCGGGGGTCCTGACGAGCAGTACTTC,CASSHVFGGPDEQYF
NA,TRBV9,TRBJ1-3,NA,TGTGCCAGCAGCTCCCGGGACTCTGGAAACACCATATATTTT,CASSSRDSGNTIYF
NA,TRBV7-2,TRBJ1-5,TRBD1,TGTGCCAGCAGCTTAGAGGGGGCGGGCAATCAGCCCCAGCATTTT,CASSLEGAGNQPQHF
NA,TRBV7-2,TRBJ2-5,NA,TGTGCCAGCAGCTTAGATCTGGGGGCGCAAGAGACCCAGTACTTC,CASSLDLGAQETQYF
NA,TRBV5-4,TRBJ1-4,NA,TGTGCCAGCAGCTTGGGACCAGGATCTGCAACTAATGAAAAACTGTTTTTT,CASSLGPGSATNEKLFF
few,TRBV28,TRBJ2-7,NA,TGTGCCAGCAGTATTTCCTACGAGCAGTACTTC,CASSISYEQYF
NA,TRBV28,TRBJ1-3,NA,TGTGCCAGCACTAGCAGCTCCCACACCATATATTTT,CASTSSSHTIYF
NA,TRBV10-3,TRBJ2-1,NA,TGTGCCATCAGGGACTTCTACTACAATGAGCAGTTCTTC,CAIRDFYYNEQFF
NA,TRBV29-1,TRBJ2-5,NA,TGCAGCGCCCTACAGGGAACCCAAGAGACCCAGTACTTC,CSALQGTQETQYF
NA,TRBV7-9,TRBJ1-6,NA,TGTGCCAGCAGCTTAGCCGGTTCACCCCTCCACTTT,CASSLAGSPLHF
NA,TRBV7-9,TRBJ1-2,TRBD1,TGTGCCAGCAGCGGAGACCGGGACAGTGGCTACACCTTC,CASSGDRDSGYTF
NA,TRBV28,TRBJ2-5,NA,TGTGCCAGCAGTTTAAGGAAATGGATTTTGGTCCAAGAGACCCAGTACTTC,CASSLRKWILVQETQYF
NA,TRBV20-1,TRBJ1-2,TRBD1,TGCAGTGGAGAGGGGGGACAGCGGACGGGGAACTATGGCTACACCTTC,CSGEGGQRTGNYGYTF
NA,TRBV9,TRBJ2-2,TRBD1,TGTGCCAGCAGCGACCGGGACAGGGACACCGGGGAGCTGTTTTTT,CASSDRDRDTGELFF
NA,TRBV7-9,TRBJ2-3,TRBD2,TGTGCCAGCAGCGTAAGAGCGGGGGCCGACACAGATACGCAGTATTTT,CASSVRAGADTDTQYF
NA,TRBV5-1,TRBJ1-2,TRBD1,TGCGCCAGCGGACAGGAGAGCTATGGCTACACCTTC,CASGQESYGYTF
NA,TRBV9,TRBJ1-6,TRBD1,TGTGCCAGCAGCCCGGGGGGACAGGGATTTTATAATTCACCCCTCCACTTT,CASSPGGQGFYNSPLHF
NA,TRBV7-9,TRBJ2-5,TRBD1,TGTGCCAGCAACCGACAGGGGAGTGAGACCCAGTACTTC,CASNRQGSETQYF
NA,TRBV29-1,TRBJ1-3,NA,TGCAGCGTTGAGGTTGGAAACACCATATATTTT,CSVEVGNTIYF
NA,TRBV3-1,TRBJ2-7,NA,TGTGCCAGCAGCCAAGAGGCTCGGAGCAGGATTAACTACGAGCAGTACTTC,CASSQEARSRINYEQYF
NA,TRBV7-2,TRBJ2-1,NA,TGTGCCAGCAGCTTAGATCGGGTTATGGATGAGCAGTTCTTC,CASSLDRVMDEQFF
NA,TRBV7-2,TRBJ1-4,NA,TGTGCCAGCGAACAAGGGGGGAGACTGTTTTTT,CASEQGGRLFF